These 25 T cell receptor beta chains share one sample of origin, sequenced in a study of beta chain features in type 1 diabetes. Study-wide findings and caveats: Type 1 diabetes patients had TCRB CDR3s that were shorter (moderately but significantly so) in all four CD4+ subsets.

Since all of the isolated RNA was reverse transcribed, expressed TCRB transcripts were what got sequenced. TCRdb's table, derived via immunoSEQ multiplex PCR, lists solely in-frame clones and lacks some. The sample lists about 150,000 clones, 9% to 12% occurring once. The antigens for these receptors are not known. The sample consisted of central memory CD4+ T cells from blood. The receptors come from a young man with type 1 diabetes.

The rearrangement uses TRBV7-9 and TRBJ1-2; no firm D call. The germline gives CDR1 SEHNR, CDR2 FQNEAQ (reference sequence). V was pared by 5 bases and J by 4 bases, with 17 bases between. The length of the CDR3 is 15 residues. The CDR3 reads CASSPVIGSSYGYTF. DNA for the CDR3: TGTGCCAGCAGCCCCGTGATCGGGTCTTCCTATGGCTACACCTTC. The variable domain in full, with the rest retrieved from reference TRBV7-9 and TRBJ1-2, is DTGVSQNPRHKITKRGQNVTFRCDPISEHNRLYWYRQTLGQGPEFLTYFQNEAQLEKSRLLSDRFSAERPKGSFSTLEIQRTEQGDSAMYLCASSPVIGSSYGYTFGSGTRLTVV.

V and J are TRBV5-4 and TRBJ1-2; D is unresolved. V lost 2 bases and J lost 3, with 5 bases in between. There are 12 residues in the CDR3. CDR1 and CDR2 (germline): SGHNT, YYREEE (reference sequence). The CDR3 sequence: CASSFSDYGYTF. CDR3 in DNA: TGTGCCAGCAGCTTCTCTGACTATGGCTACACCTTC. Full variable domain (rest looked up from reference TRBV5-4 and TRBJ1-2): ETGVTQSPTHLIKTRGQQVTLRCSSQSGHNTVSWYQQALGQGPQFIFQYYREEENGRGNFPPRFSGLQFPNYSSELNVNALELDDSALYLCASSFSDYGYTFGSGTRLTVV.

Only a few counts were recorded for this clone. The genes are TRBV28 and TRBJ1-1; 8 bases map to TRBD1. CDR1 and CDR2 (germline): MDHEN, SYDVKM. V was pared by 6 bases and J by 5 bases, with 11 bases of the junction left unmatched. CDR3 length: 15 amino acids. This CDR3 is CASRALQGVWTEAFF. CDR3 nucleotides: TGTGCCAGCAGGGCTTTACAGGGGGTATGGACTGAAGCTTTCTTT.

The chain joins TRBV4-2 to TRBJ2-7, with 8 bases matching TRBD2. J was trimmed by 2 bases and V by 0 bases; bases with no gene match: 3. Germline loops: CDR1 LGHNA, CDR2 YNFKEQ. This CDR3 contains 15 residues. CDR3 amino acids: CASSQEAGGAYEQYF. The CDR3 region has the DNA TGTGCCAGCAGCCAAGAAGCCGGGGGGGCCTACGAGCAGTACTTC.

V and J are TRBV18 and TRBJ2-2; 7 bases match TRBD1. CDR1 and CDR2 from the germline V gene are KGHSH and LQKENI. V was clipped by 5 bases and J by 4 bases; unmatched bases: 4. This CDR3 comprises 14 residues. The CDR3 DNA is TGTGCCAGCTCATTCGGACAGGTCACCGGGGAGCTGTTTTTT. It encodes CASSFGQVTGELFF.

The chain employs TRBV19 and TRBJ2-3; no firm D call. The CDR3 runs 15 residues. The germline CDR1 and CDR2 sequences are LNHDA and SQIVND (reference sequence). The ends were cut back, 6 bases at V and 3 bases at J, with 16 bases in the middle. The CDR3 reads CASRSGRPVTDTQYF. The DNA of the CDR3 is TGTGCCAGTAGATCGGGTCGGCCGGTAACAGATACGCAGTATTTT.

The rearrangement uses TRBV5-1 and TRBJ1-5, with D hard to call. This CDR3 contains 14 residues. V was clipped by 5 bases and J by 1 base, with 10 bases between them. Per germline, CDR1 SGHRS and CDR2 YFSETQ. The CDR3 loop reads CASRYDTSNQPQHF. The CDR3 nucleotides are TGCGCCAGCAGATACGACACGAGCAATCAGCCCCAGCATTTT.

The chain is built from TRBV5-1 and TRBJ2-7; 8 bases align to TRBD1. Germline V gene lookup returns CDR1 SGHRS and CDR2 YFSETQ. The length of the CDR3 is 13 residues. With V trimmed by 3 bases and J by 3 bases, 2 bases remained unmatched. CDR3 sequence (DNA): TGCGCCAGCAGCTCCGACAGGGGCTACGAGCAGTACTTC. Amino acid sequence: CASSSDRGYEQYF. The entire variable domain, with the rest obtained from reference TRBV5-1 and TRBJ2-7, is as follows: KAGVTQTPRYLIKTRGQQVTLSCSPISGHRSVSWYQQTPGQGLQFLFEYFSETQRNKGNFPGRFSGRQFSNSRSEMNVSTLELGDSALYLCASSSDRGYEQYFGPGTRLTVT.

This clone was counted a few times. The chain joins TRBV5-6 to TRBJ2-3; 7 bases match TRBD2. Germline values: CDR1 SGHDT, CDR2 YYEEEE. The CDR3 covers 15 residues. Germline trimming cut 2 bases from V and 0 bases from J; bases unmatched to any gene: 3. CDR3 nucleotides: TGTGCCAGCAGCTTAGCGGGGCTAAGCACAGATACGCAGTATTTT. It translates to CASSLAGLSTDTQYF.

V is TRBV11-3 and J is TRBJ2-1; tentatively, D is TRBD2 (5 bases). Germline V gene data show CDR1 as SGHNT and CDR2 as YENEEA. The CDR3 covers 13 residues. The V end was cut by 2 bases, the J end by 8 bases, with 10 bases between. For the CDR3, the DNA is TGTGCCAGCAGCTTACGAGGGAGTGATGAGCAGTTCTTC. Protein sequence: CASSLRGSDEQFF. Supplemented by reference TRBV11-3 and TRBJ2-1, the full variable domain reads EAGVVQSPRYKIIEKKQPVAFWCNPISGHNTLYWYLQNLGQGPELLIRYENEEAVDDSQLPKDRFSAERLKGVDSTLKIQPAELGDSAVYLCASSLRGSDEQFFGPGTRLTVL.

The V call is TRBV28, the J call TRBJ2-7; TRBD1 matches 7 bases. The V gene end was trimmed by 4 bases and the J gene end by 2 bases; junction bases not matched to a gene: 8. Germline CDR1 and CDR2: MDHEN and SYDVKM. The CDR3 extends over 15 amino acids. The DNA of the CDR3 is TGTGCCAGCAGTTATGGTGGTCAGGGGGCCTACGAGCAGTACTTC. Its protein product is CASSYGGQGAYEQYF.

The chain recombines TRBV5-4 with TRBJ1-2; no reliable D call. The germline V gene encodes CDR1 SGHNT and CDR2 YYREEE (reference sequence). Trimming shortened V by 2 bases and J by 4 bases, and 9 bases separated the two germline ends. The CDR3 consists of 13 residues. The CDR3 nucleotides read TGTGCCAGCAGCTTAGAGACAATCTATGGCTACACCTTC. Translation gives CASSLETIYGYTF.

V and J are TRBV4-2 and TRBJ2-3; D gene unclear. CDR1 and CDR2 (germline): LGHNA, YNFKEQ. The CDR3 length is 15 residues. Trimming shortened V by 2 bases and J by 1 base, and 10 bases separated the two germline ends. The CDR3 is CASSQSDIGTDTQYF. The CDR3, as DNA: TGTGCCAGCAGCCAATCAGACATTGGCACAGATACGCAGTATTTT.

This clone was recorded a few times. The CDR3 region is CASSPLAGTGGFADTQYF. The CDR3 bases are TGCGCCAGCAGCCCCTTAGCGGGGACGGGGGGTTTCGCAGATACGCAGTATTTT. J is TRBJ2-3 and V is TRBV4-1; 8 positions match TRBD2. The V gene end was trimmed by 4 bases and the J gene end by 4 bases; junction bases not matched to a gene: 16. The CDR3 totals 18 residues. Looked up from germline, CDR1 is MGHRA and CDR2 is YSYEKL.

This clone appeared a few times. The rearrangement links TRBV19 to TRBJ1-5; D might be TRBD1 (6 bases). Trimming left V 5 bases short and J 4 bases short, with 9 bases between. In germline, CDR1 is LNHDA, CDR2 SQIVND (reference sequence). This CDR3 contains 13 residues. CDR3 sequence reads: CASSGQHNQPQHF. CDR3 DNA: TGTGCCAGTAGTGGACAGCATAATCAGCCCCAGCATTTT. Full variable domain (missing parts from reference TRBV19 and TRBJ1-5): DGGITQSPKYLFRKEGQNVTLSCEQNLNHDAMYWYRQDPGQGLRLIYYSQIVNDFQKGDIAEGYSVSREKKESFPLTVTSAQKNPTAFYLCASSGQHNQPQHFGDGTRLSIL.

This clone was detected a few times. The chain combines TRBV29-1 with TRBJ2-1; 15 bases are shared with TRBD2. Germline V gene lookup returns CDR1 SQVTM and CDR2 ANQGSEA. J was trimmed by 14 bases and V by 7 bases; bases with no gene match: 12. The CDR3 has 14 residues. The CDR3 reads CSASGLAGGQREFF. CDR3 bases: TGCAGCGCTTCGGGACTAGCGGGAGGCCAAAGGGAGTTCTTC.

V is TRBV9 and J is TRBJ2-3; TRBD1 might be the D (5 bases). The CDR3 totals 15 residues. Trimming left V 0 bases short and J 3 bases short, with 11 bases between. Looked up from germline, CDR1 is SGDLS and CDR2 is YYNGEE. CDR3 residues: CASSVDPGRTDTQYF. CDR3 bases: TGTGCCAGCAGCGTAGATCCAGGGCGGACAGATACGCAGTATTTT.

This chain connects TRBV10-3 to TRBJ2-7; 9 nucleotides align to TRBD1. There are 14 residues in the CDR3. Germline loops: CDR1 ENHRY, CDR2 SYGVKD. V dropped 4 bases and J dropped 5; count of bases not matched to a gene: 6. The CDR3 spells CAISGSGTGHEQYF. The CDR3, as DNA: TGTGCCATCAGTGGATCCGGGACAGGGCACGAGCAGTACTTC.

The chain combines TRBV7-3 with TRBJ2-7; 8 bases are shared with TRBD1. Germline CDR1 is SGHTA and CDR2 is FQGTGA. This CDR3 spans 14 amino acids. With 3 bases clipped from V and 3 bases from J, the junction kept 4 bases outside the gene matches. The CDR3 bases are TGTGCCAGCAGCTTTCGCGGACAGGGCTACGAGCAGTACTTC. Protein: CASSFRGQGYEQYF.

This chain uses TRBV5-4 with TRBJ2-5, with D possibly matching TRBD2 (6 bases). Germline CDR1 is SGHNT and CDR2 is YYREEE (reference sequence). CDR3 length: 15 residues. Trimming took 4 bases from V and 5 from J, leaving 18 bases between them. DNA for the CDR3: TGTGCCAGCAGCCCATGGAGAGGGAGCGGGGAGACCCAGTACTTC. It specifies CASSPWRGSGETQYF. The full variable domain, its missing parts supplied by reference TRBV5-4 and TRBJ2-5, is ETGVTQSPTHLIKTRGQQVTLRCSSQSGHNTVSWYQQALGQGPQFIFQYYREEENGRGNFPPRFSGLQFPNYSSELNVNALELDDSALYLCASSPWRGSGETQYFGPGTRLLVL.

This clone was found a few times. The chain employs TRBV9 and TRBJ1-1; D not resolved. The CDR3 consists of 15 residues. V was cut by 4 bases and J by 1 base, with 14 bases left in between. The germline V gene has CDR1 SGDLS and CDR2 YYNGEE. In DNA, the CDR3 is TGTGCCAGCAGCCCCTTTGGGAGGGCGAACACTGAAGCTTTCTTT. As protein: CASSPFGRANTEAFF.

CDR3 region: CASSPGTSLQETQYF. CDR3 sequence (DNA): TGTGCCAGCAGCCCCGGGACATCCCTTCAAGAGACCCAGTACTTC. The chain recombines TRBV6-6 with TRBJ2-5; D perhaps matches TRBD1 (6 bases). Trimming took 6 bases from V and 2 from J, leaving 16 bases between them. The CDR3 runs 15 residues. Germline V gene lookup returns CDR1 MNHNY and CDR2 SVGAGI (reference sequence).

This clone has more than one count but fewer than ten. J is TRBJ1-2 and V is TRBV6-6, with 7 bases aligning to TRBD1. Trimming removed 5 bases from V and 5 bases from J; junction bases left unmatched: 5. The CDR3 contains 13 residues. The germline V gene has CDR1 MNHNY and CDR2 SVGAGI (reference sequence). CDR3 nucleotide sequence: TGTGCCAGCAGTGAGGGGACAGCTTATGGCTACACCTTC. Translating gives CASSEGTAYGYTF.

This clone has only a few counts. The J gene is TRBJ2-3, the V gene TRBV30; tentative D call: TRBD1 (8 bases). The V gene lost 4 bases and the J gene lost 2 bases, with 22 bases spanning the gap. CDR1 and CDR2 (germline): GTSNPN, SVGIG (reference sequence). CDR3 length equals 17 residues. CDR3 nucleotides: TGTGCCTGGAACAGGGGGGGTTTTGCGGGGACCACAGATACGCAGTATTTT. It codes for CAWNRGGFAGTTDTQYF.

This clone was counted ten times or more. This sequence joins TRBV28 and TRBJ2-7; 7 bases fit TRBD1. This CDR3 is built from 15 residues. J lost 3 bases, V lost 5 bases, and 10 bases had no gene match. Germline V gene sequence: CDR1 MDHEN, CDR2 SYDVKM. CDR3 bases: TGTGCCAGCAGTACAGGACAGGCCGGGCTCTACGAGCAGTACTTC. Translating it yields CASSTGQAGLYEQYF.